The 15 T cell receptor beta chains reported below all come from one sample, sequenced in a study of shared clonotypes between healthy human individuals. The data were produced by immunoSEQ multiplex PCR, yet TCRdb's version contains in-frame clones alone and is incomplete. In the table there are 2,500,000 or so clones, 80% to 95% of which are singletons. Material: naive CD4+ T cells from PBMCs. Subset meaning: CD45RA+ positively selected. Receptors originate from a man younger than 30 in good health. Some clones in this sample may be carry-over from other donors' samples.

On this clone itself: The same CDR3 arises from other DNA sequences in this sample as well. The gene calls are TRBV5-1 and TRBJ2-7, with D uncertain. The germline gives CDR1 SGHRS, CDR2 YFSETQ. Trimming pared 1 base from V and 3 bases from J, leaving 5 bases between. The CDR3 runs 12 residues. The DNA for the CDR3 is TGCGCCAGCAGCTTGTTTGGCTACGAGCAGTACTTC. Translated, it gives CASSLFGYEQYF.

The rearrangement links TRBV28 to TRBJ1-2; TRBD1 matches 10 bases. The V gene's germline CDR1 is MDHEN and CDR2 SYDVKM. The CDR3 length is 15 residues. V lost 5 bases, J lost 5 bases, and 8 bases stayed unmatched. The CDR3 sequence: CASSPSGQGGYGYTF. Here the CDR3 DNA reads TGTGCCAGCAGTCCCTCCGGACAGGGGGGTTATGGCTACACCTTC.

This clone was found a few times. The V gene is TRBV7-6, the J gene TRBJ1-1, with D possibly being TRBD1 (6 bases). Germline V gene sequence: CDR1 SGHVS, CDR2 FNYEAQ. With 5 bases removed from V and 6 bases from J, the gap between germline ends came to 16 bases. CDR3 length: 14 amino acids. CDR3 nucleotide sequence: TGTGCCAGCAGCGTAGGGGGACATTTCGCTGAAGCTTTCTTT. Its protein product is CASSVGGHFAEAFF. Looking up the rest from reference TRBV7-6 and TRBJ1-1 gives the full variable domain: GAGVSQSPRYKVTKRGQDVALRCDPISGHVSLYWYRQALGQGPEFLTYFNYEAQQDKSGLPNDRFSAERPEGSISTLTIQRTEQRDSAMYRCASSVGGHFAEAFFGQGTRLTVV.

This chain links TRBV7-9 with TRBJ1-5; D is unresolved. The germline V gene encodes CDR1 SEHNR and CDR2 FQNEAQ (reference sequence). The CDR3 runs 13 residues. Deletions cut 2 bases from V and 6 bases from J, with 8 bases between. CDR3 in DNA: TGTGCCAGCAGCTTAACTAACAGTCAGCCCCAGCATTTT. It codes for CASSLTNSQPQHF.

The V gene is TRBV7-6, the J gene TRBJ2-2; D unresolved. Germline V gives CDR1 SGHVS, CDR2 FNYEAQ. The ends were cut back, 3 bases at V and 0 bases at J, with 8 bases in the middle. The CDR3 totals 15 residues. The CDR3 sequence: CASSLTRANTGELFF. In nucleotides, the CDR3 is TGTGCCAGCAGCTTGACCCGCGCGAACACCGGGGAGCTGTTTTTT.

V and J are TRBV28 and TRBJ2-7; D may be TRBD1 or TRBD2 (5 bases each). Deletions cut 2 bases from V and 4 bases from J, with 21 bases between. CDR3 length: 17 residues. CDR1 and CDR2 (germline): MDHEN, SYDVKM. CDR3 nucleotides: TGTGCCAGCAGTTTAGGGACCGGGACCCCAAGAGGGTACGAGCAGTACTTC. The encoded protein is CASSLGTGTPRGYEQYF.

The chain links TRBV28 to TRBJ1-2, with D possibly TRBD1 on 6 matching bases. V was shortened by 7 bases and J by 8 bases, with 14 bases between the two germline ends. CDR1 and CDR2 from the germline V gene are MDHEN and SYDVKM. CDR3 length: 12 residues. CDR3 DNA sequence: TGTGCCAGCAAAAAGAGGGGGTACGGCTACACCTTC. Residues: CASKKRGYGYTF.

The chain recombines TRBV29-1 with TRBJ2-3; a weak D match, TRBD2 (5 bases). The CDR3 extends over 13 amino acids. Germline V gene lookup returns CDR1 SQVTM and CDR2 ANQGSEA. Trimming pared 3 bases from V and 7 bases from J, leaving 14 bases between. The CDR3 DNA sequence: TGCAGCGTTGATGCTAGCTATCGATATACGCAGTATTTT. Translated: CSVDASYRYTQYF.

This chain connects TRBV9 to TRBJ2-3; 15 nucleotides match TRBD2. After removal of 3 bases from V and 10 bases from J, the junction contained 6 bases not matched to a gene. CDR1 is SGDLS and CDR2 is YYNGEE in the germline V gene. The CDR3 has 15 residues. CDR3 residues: CASSDGLAGGGAQYF. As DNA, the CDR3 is TGTGCCAGCAGCGACGGACTAGCGGGAGGGGGGGCGCAGTATTTT. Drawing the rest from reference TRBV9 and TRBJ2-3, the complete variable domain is DSGVTQTPKHLITATGQRVTLRCSPRSGDLSVYWYQQSLDQGLQFLIQYYNGEERAKGNILERFSAQQFPDLHSELNLSSLELGDSALYFCASSDGLAGGGAQYFGPGTRLTVL.

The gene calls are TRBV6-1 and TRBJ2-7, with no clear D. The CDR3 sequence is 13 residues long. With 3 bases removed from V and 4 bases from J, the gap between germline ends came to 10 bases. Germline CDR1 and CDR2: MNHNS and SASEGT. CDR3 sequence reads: CASSDARAYEQYF. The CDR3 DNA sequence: TGTGCCAGCAGTGACGCTAGGGCGTACGAGCAGTACTTC.

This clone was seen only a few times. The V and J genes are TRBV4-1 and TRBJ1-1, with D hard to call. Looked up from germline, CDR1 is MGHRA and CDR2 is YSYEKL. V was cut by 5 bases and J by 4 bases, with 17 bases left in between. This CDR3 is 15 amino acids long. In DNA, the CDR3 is TGCGCCAGCAGCTCCCGAGGAGGCAGGTTCACTGAAGCTTTCTTT. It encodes CASSSRGGRFTEAFF.

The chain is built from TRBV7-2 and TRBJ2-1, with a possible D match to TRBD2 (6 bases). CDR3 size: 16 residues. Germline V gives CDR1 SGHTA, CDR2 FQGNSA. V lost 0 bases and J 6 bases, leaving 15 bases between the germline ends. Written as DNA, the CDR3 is TGTGCCAGCAGCTTAGCCGTGACGGGAGTGGGCAATGAGCAGTTCTTC. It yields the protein CASSLAVTGVGNEQFF.

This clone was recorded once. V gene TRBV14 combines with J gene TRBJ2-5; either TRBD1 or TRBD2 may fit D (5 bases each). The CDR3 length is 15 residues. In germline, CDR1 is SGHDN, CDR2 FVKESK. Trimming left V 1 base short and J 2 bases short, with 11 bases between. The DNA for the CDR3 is TGTGCCAGCAGCCAAGGGTTGTGGGGGCAAGAGACCCAGTACTTC. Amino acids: CASSQGLWGQETQYF.

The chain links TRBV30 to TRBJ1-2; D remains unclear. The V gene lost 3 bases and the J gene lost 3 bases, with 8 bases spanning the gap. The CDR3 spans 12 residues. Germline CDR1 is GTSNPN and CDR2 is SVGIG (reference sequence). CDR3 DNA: TGTGCCTGGAGGGAGTTTGACTATGGCTACACCTTC. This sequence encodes CAWREFDYGYTF.

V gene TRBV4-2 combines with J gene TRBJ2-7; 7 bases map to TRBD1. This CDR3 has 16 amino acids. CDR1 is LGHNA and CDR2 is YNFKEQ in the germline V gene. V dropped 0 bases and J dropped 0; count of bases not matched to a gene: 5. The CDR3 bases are TGTGCCAGCAGCCAAGACCCCAGGGGGAGCTCCTACGAGCAGTACTTC. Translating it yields CASSQDPRGSSYEQYF.